A few counts support the clone carrying this T cell receptor (beta chain). The antigen remains undetermined. The sample comes from a study of T cell clonotyping in hematopoietic cell transplantation. Findings and caveats of the study: At the given depth, recipient repertoires were over 97% de novo clonotypes. Without cell sorting, CD4 versus CD8 contributions remain unresolved.

Only in-frame clones appear in the TCRdb table, and some are missing; sequencing was by immunoSEQ multiplex PCR. The repertoire includes roughly 2,800 clones, approximately 80% of them detected once, and around 30% sits in the top ten. Trimming took off 5 bases at V and 1 base at J, with 8 bases between the two ends. Germline CDR1 SGHVS, CDR2 FQNEAQ. The CDR3 spans 13 residues. The chain links TRBV7-8 to TRBJ1-1; D is ambiguous. The sequence derives from a male patient aged 55 to 69 who had an allogeneic stem cell transplant, so T cells may come from the graft donor. Some clones in this sample may be carry-over from other donors' samples. This specimen was peripheral blood mononuclear cells, taken 180 days after allogeneic stem cell transplant. CDR3 coding DNA: TGTGCCAGCAGCCTCTACAGGAACACTGAAGCTTTCTTT. Translating gives CASSLYRNTEAFF.